This T cell receptor (beta chain) came from a study of cytomegalovirus exposure and HLA in healthy donors. Findings of the study overall: An apparent linkage of common viral pathogens to several of the most significant clusters emerged in a later analysis. In a later analysis, TCR beta V- and J-gene trimming showed a link to a missense DCLRE1C variant.

With regard to this clone: The antigen is undetermined.

13 Jbeta primers and 60 Vbeta primers were used for the PCR. The table came from immunoSEQ multiplex PCR; TCRdb's copy has only in-frame clones and leaves some out. The sample shows 150,000 or so clones, approximately 73% of them seen only once. Germline CDR1 KGHSH, CDR2 LQKENI. The CDR3 length is 17 residues. The V and J ends lost 3 bases and 0 bases, in that order; junction bases with no gene match: 4. The source of this sequence is a young woman in good health and CMV-seronegative. Sample: PBMCs. The rearrangement joins TRBV18 to TRBJ1-4, with TRBD1 matching 10 bases. The CDR3 nucleotides are TGTGCCAGCTCACCCTGGACAGGGGGGGCAACTAATGAAAAACTGTTTTTT. Its translation is CASSPWTGGATNEKLFF.